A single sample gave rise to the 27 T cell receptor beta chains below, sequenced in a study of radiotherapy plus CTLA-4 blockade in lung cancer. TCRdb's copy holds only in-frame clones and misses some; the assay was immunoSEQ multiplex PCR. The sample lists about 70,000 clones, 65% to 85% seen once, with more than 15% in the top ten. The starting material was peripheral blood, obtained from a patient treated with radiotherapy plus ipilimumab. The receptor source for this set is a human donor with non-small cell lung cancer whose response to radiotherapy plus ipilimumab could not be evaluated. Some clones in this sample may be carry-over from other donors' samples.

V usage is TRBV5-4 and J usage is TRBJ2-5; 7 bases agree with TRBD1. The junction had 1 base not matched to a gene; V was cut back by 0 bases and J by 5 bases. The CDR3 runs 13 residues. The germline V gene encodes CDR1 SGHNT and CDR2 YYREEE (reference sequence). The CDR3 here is CASSLEQGETQYF. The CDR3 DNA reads TGTGCCAGCAGCTTGGAACAGGGGGAGACCCAGTACTTC.

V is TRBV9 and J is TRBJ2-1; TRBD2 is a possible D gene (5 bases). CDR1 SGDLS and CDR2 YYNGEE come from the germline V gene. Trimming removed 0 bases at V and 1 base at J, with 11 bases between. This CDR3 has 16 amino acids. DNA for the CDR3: TGTGCCAGCAGCGTAGCCGGACTCCTTTCCTACAATGAGCAGTTCTTC. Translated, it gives CASSVAGLLSYNEQFF.

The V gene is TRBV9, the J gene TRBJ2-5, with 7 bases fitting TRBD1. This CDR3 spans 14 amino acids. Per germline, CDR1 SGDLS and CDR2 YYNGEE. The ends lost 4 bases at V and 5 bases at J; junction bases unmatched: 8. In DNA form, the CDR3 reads TGTGCCAGCAGCACTGAAGGGGGCCGGGAGACCCAGTACTTC. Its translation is CASSTEGGRETQYF.

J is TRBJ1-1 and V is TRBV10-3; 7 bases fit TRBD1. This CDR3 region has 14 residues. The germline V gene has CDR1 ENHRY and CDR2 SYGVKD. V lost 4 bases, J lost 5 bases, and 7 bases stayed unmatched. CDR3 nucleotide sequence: TGTGCCATCAGTGGCCCGGCAGGGGGAACTGAAGCTTTCTTT. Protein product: CAISGPAGGTEAFF.

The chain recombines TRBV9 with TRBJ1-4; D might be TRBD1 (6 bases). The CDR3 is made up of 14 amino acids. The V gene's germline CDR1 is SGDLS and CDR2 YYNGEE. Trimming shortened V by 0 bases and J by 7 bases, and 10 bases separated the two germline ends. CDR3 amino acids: CASSVGGQGEKLFF. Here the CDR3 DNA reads TGTGCCAGCAGCGTAGGGGGGCAAGGTGAAAAACTGTTTTTT.

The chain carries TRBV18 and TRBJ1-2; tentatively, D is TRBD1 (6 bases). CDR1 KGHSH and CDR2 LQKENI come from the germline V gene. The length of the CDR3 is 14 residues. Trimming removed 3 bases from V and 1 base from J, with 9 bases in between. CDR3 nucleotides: TGTGCCAGCTCACCTAGACAGGATAACTATGGCTACACCTTC. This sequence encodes CASSPRQDNYGYTF.

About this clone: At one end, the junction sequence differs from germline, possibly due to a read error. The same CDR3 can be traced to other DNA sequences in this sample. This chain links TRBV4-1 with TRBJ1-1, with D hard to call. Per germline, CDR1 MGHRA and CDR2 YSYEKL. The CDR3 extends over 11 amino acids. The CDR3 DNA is TGCGCCAGCAGCCAATCCCTTGAAGCTTTCTTC. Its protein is CASSQSLEAFF.

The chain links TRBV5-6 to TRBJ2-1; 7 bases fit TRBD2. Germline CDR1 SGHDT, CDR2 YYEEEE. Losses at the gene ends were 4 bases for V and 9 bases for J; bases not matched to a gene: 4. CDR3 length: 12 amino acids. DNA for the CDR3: TGTGCCAGCAGCCGTTGGGGGGGTGAGCAGTTCTTC. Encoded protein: CASSRWGGEQFF.

CDR3 residues: CASAGAGAVPFNLYNSPLHF. CDR3 in DNA: TGCGCCAGCGCAGGGGCGGGGGCAGTCCCATTTAACCTCTATAATTCACCCCTCCACTTT. The chain is built from TRBV10-1 and TRBJ1-6, with D perhaps matching TRBD1 (6 bases). There are 20 residues in the CDR3. Trimming took off 8 bases at V and 3 bases at J, with 29 bases between the two ends. Germline V gives CDR1 WNHNN, CDR2 SYGVQD (reference sequence).

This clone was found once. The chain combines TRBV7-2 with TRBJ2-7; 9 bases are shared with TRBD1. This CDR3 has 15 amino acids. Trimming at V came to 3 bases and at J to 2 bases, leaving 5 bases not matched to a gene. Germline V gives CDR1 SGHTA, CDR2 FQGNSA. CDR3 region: CASSFGTGWAYEQYF. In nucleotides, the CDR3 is TGTGCCAGCAGCTTCGGGACAGGGTGGGCCTACGAGCAGTACTTC. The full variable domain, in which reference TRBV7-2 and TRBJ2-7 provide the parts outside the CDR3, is GAGVSQSPSNKVTEKGKDVELRCDPISGHTALYWYRQSLGQGLEFLIYFQGNSAPDKSGLPSDRFSAERTGGSVSTLTIQRTQQEDSAVYLCASSFGTGWAYEQYFGPGTRLTVT.

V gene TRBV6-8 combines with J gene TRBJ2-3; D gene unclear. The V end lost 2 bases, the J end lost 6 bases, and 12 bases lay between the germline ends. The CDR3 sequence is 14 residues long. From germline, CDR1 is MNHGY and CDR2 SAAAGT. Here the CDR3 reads CASSYALEVDTQYF. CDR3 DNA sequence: TGTGCCAGCAGTTACGCGCTTGAGGTCGATACGCAGTATTTT.

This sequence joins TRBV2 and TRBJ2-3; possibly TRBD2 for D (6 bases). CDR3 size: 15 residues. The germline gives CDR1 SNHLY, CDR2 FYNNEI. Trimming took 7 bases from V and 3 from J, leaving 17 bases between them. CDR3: CASIRLEINTDTQYF. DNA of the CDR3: TGTGCCAGCATTAGACTAGAGATAAATACAGATACGCAGTATTTT.

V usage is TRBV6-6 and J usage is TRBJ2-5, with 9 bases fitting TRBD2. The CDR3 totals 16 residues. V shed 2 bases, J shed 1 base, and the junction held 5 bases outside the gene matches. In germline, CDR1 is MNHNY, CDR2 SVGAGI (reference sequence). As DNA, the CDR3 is TGTGCCAGCAGTTACGACCCTAGCGGGGCCCAAGAGACCCAGTACTTC. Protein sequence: CASSYDPSGAQETQYF.

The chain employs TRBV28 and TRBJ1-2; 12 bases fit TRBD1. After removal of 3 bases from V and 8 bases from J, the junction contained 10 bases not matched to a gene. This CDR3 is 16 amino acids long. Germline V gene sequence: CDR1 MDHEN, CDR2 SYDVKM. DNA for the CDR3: TGTGCCAGCAGTTTCATATCGGGACAGGGGGCGCGAGGCTACACCTTC. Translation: CASSFISGQGARGYTF.

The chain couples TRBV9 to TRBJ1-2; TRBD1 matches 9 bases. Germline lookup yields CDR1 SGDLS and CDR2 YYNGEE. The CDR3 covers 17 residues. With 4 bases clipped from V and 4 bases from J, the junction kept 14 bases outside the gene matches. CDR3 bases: TGTGCCAGCAGCTCCCAGGGACAGGGCGGAACCGGCTATGGCTACACCTTC. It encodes CASSSQGQGGTGYGYTF.

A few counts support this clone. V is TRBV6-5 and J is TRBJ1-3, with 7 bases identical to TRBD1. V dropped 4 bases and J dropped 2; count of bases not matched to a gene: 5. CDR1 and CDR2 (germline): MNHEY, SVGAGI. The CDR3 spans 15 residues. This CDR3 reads CASSSPGTAGNTIYF. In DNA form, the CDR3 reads TGTGCCAGCAGTTCCCCCGGGACAGCTGGAAACACCATATATTTT.

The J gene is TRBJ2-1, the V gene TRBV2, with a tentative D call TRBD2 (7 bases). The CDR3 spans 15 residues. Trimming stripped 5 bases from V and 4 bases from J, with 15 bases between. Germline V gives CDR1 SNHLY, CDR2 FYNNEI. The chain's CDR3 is CASSPVGGDYNEQFF. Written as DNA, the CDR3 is TGTGCCAGCAGTCCAGTAGGGGGGGATTACAATGAGCAGTTCTTC. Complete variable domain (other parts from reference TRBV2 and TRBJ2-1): EPEVTQTPSHQVTQMGQEVILRCVPISNHLYFYWYRQILGQKVEFLVSFYNNEISEKSEIFDDQFSVERPDGSNFTLKIRSTKLEDSAMYFCASSPVGGDYNEQFFGPGTRLTVL.

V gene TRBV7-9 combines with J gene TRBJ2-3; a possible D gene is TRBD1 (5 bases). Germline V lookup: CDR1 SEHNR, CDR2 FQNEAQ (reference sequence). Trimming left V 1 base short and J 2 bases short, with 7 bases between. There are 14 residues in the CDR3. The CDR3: CASSLEGATDTQYF. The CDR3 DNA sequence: TGTGCCAGCAGCTTAGAAGGGGCCACAGATACGCAGTATTTT.

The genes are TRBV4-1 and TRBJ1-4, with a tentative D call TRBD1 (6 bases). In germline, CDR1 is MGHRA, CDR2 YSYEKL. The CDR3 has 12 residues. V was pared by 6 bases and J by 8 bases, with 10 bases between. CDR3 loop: CASSRTGEKLFF. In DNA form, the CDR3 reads TGCGCCAGCAGTCGAACAGGGGAAAAACTGTTTTTT.

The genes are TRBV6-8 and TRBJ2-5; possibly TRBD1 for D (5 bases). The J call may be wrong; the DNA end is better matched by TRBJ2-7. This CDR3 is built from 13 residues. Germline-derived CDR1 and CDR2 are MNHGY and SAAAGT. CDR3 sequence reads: CASSEDTTYEQYF. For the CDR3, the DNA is TGTGCCAGCAGTGAGGACACCACCTACGAGCAGTACTTC.

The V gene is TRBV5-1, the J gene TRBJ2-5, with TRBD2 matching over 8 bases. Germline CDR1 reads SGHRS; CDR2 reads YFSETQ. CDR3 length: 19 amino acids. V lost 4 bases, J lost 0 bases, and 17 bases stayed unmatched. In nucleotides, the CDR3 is TGCGCCAGCAGCCGGGGGGGGCTAGCGGGCGCCCAGTACCAAGAGACCCAGTACTTC. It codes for CASSRGGLAGAQYQETQYF.

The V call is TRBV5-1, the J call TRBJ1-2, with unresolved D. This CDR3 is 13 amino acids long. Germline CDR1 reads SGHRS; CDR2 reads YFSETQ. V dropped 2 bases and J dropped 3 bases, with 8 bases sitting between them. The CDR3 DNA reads TGCGCCAGCAGCTTTAAAACAGACTATGGCTACACCTTC. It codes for CASSFKTDYGYTF. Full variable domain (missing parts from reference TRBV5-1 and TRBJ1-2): KAGVTQTPRYLIKTRGQQVTLSCSPISGHRSVSWYQQTPGQGLQFLFEYFSETQRNKGNFPGRFSGRQFSNSRSEMNVSTLELGDSALYLCASSFKTDYGYTFGSGTRLTVV.

CDR3 protein: CASSRQGFGGNTIYF. The CDR3, as DNA: TGTGCCAGCAGCCGACAGGGCTTCGGCGGAAACACCATATATTTT. The chain is built from TRBV7-8 and TRBJ1-3, with TRBD1 identical over 7 bases. V was clipped by 5 bases and J by 4 bases; unmatched bases: 8. Germline V gives CDR1 SGHVS, CDR2 FQNEAQ. This CDR3 region has 15 residues.

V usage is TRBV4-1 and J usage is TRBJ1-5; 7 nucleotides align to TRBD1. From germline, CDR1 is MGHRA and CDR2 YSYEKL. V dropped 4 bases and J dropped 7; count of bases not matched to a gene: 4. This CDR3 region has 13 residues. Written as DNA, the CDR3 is TGCGCCAGCAGCCCCGACAGGGTACAGCCCCAGCATTTT. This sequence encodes CASSPDRVQPQHF.

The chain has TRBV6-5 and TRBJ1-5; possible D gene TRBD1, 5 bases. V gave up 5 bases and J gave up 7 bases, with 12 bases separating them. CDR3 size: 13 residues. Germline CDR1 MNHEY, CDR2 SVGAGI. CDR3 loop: CASSPGGIQPQHF. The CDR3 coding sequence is TGTGCCAGCAGTCCTGGGGGGATCCAGCCCCAGCATTTT.

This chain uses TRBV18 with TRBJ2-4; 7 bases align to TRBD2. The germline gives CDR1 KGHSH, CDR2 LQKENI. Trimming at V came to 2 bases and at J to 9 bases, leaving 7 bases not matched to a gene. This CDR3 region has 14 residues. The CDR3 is CASSPGRDWGIQYF. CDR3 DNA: TGTGCCAGCTCACCAGGGAGGGACTGGGGCATTCAGTACTTC.

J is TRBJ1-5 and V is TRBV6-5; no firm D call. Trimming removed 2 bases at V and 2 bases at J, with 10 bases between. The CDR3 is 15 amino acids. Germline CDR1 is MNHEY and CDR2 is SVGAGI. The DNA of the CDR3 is TGTGCCAGCAGTTACAGACCTGGAGGCAATCAGCCCCAGCATTTT. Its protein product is CASSYRPGGNQPQHF.